The TCR beta chain described here comes from a study of regulatory T cells in long-lasting Graves disease. Study results and caveats: Favored gene segments in persistent disease were TRBV28, TRBJ1-2 and TRBJ2-5.

Looked up from germline, CDR1 is LNHDA and CDR2 is SQIVND (reference sequence). V lost 4 bases, J lost 0 bases, and 7 bases lay in between. The CDR3 has 14 amino acids. Of note for this clonotype: Its antigen is not identified.

Arm-PCR of CDR3 regions and iRepertoire HTBI primers were the basis on which TCR beta libraries were built. One entry per CDR3 protein results from TCRdb running MiXCR on the multiplex PCR reads. The table has hundreds of thousands of distinct CDR3 sequences, over 20% seen once; the top ten hold roughly an eighth. The time point: persistent/refractory GD, antithyroid drugs over 5 years with positive TRAb. Scientists built the TCR library using RNA that was extracted from PBMCs. This specimen was peripheral blood mononuclear cells (PBMCs), taken when the disease was refractory, from a patient treated with antithyroid drugs. This chain uses TRBV19 with TRBJ1-5; tentatively, D is TRBD1 (5 bases). This TCR was sampled from a female donor with Graves disease. The CDR3 here is CASSTGHSNQPQHF. The DNA for the CDR3 is TGTGCCAGTAGTACGGGGCATAGCAATCAGCCCCAGCATTTT.